These 22 T cell receptor beta chains came from one sample sequenced in a study of technical replicates of blood from a handful of donors. Clones were read by immunoSEQ multiplex PCR, and TCRdb kept only the in-frame ones, dropping some. The top ten hold 0.15% of the sample, which has about 80,000 clones, roughly 98% seen once. Sequencing was done on a sample of T cells isolated from PBMCs. The source of these receptors is a human donor in good health.

This chain joins TRBV7-3 and TRBJ1-1, with TRBD1 identical over 7 bases. V lost 2 bases to trimming and J lost 0 bases; unmatched junction nucleotides: 15. This CDR3 has 19 amino acids. In germline, CDR1 is SGHTA, CDR2 FQGTGA. The CDR3 sequence is CASSLLSGGRTGMNTEAFF. For the CDR3, the DNA is TGTGCCAGCAGCTTACTATCTGGTGGAAGGACAGGAATGAACACTGAAGCTTTCTTT.

The chain couples TRBV5-6 to TRBJ2-7, with TRBD2 as a possible D gene (6 bases). This CDR3 comprises 17 residues. Trimming pared 2 bases from V and 1 base from J, leaving 19 bases between. Per germline, CDR1 SGHDT and CDR2 YYEEEE. The chain's CDR3 is CASSLSGDWGGSYEQYF. The CDR3 DNA reads TGTGCCAGCAGCTTATCGGGGGACTGGGGAGGTTCCTACGAGCAGTACTTC.

This clone was detected once. The chain combines TRBV11-2 with TRBJ1-2; unclear D gene. The germline CDR1 and CDR2 sequences are SGHAT and FQNNGV. The CDR3 has 15 amino acids. Trimming cost V 1 base and J 4 bases, with 13 bases left between them. CDR3 nucleotides: TGTGCCAGCAGCTTAGGGGCCTCGGCCCGCTATGGCTACACCTTC. This gives the protein CASSLGASARYGYTF.

The rearrangement links TRBV5-4 to TRBJ2-5; 7 bases are shared with TRBD1. V shed 3 bases, J shed 1 base, and the junction held 3 bases outside the gene matches. Per the germline V gene, CDR1 is SGHNT and CDR2 is YYREEE (reference sequence). There are 14 residues in the CDR3. The CDR3 reads CASSSRTGQETQYF. The DNA of the CDR3 is TGTGCCAGCAGCTCCCGGACAGGCCAAGAGACCCAGTACTTC. Drawing the rest from reference TRBV5-4 and TRBJ2-5, the complete variable domain is ETGVTQSPTHLIKTRGQQVTLRCSSQSGHNTVSWYQQALGQGPQFIFQYYREEENGRGNFPPRFSGLQFPNYSSELNVNALELDDSALYLCASSSRTGQETQYFGPGTRLLVL.

This chain connects TRBV11-2 to TRBJ1-3; no clear D gene. Trimming took off 5 bases at V and 3 bases at J, with 5 bases between the two ends. The CDR3 runs to 12 residues. Germline V gives CDR1 SGHAT, CDR2 FQNNGV. The CDR3, as DNA: TGTGCCAGCAGCAACTATGGAAACACCATATATTTT. Translated, it gives CASSNYGNTIYF.

Of note for this clone: One end of the junction varies from germline; a read error may be responsible. The chain joins TRBV5-4 to TRBJ1-2; 8 positions agree with TRBD1. The CDR3 covers 14 residues. From germline, CDR1 is SGHNT and CDR2 YYREEE (reference sequence). In DNA, the CDR3 is TGTGCCAGCAGCTTCGACAGGGGTCTGGACCGAGTTTTCTTC. Protein: CASSFDRGLDRVFF. Based on the CDR3 plus reference TRBV5-4 and TRBJ1-2, the full variable domain is ETGVTQSPTHLIKTRGQQVTLRCSSQSGHNTVSWYQQALGQGPQFIFQYYREEENGRGNFPPRFSGLQFPNYSSELNVNALELDDSALYLCASSFDRGLDRVFFGSGTRLTVV.

The V and J genes are TRBV5-8 and TRBJ1-5; tentatively, D is TRBD1 (5 bases). The V gene lost 4 bases and the J gene lost 5 bases, with 22 bases spanning the gap. Germline V CDR1 and CDR2: SGHTS, YDEGEE. The CDR3 loop spans 17 amino acids. The CDR3 coding sequence is TGTGCCAGCAGCCCAGGGCACGGCGGCTCGGCTCATCAGCCCCAGCATTTT. Protein: CASSPGHGGSAHQPQHF.

The chain has TRBV7-8 and TRBJ2-7, with D possibly TRBD1 on 6 matching bases. The CDR3 has 16 amino acids. Trimming took 4 bases from V and 4 from J, leaving 20 bases between them. Germline-derived CDR1 and CDR2 are SGHVS and FQNEAQ. The CDR3 DNA follows: TGTGCCAGCAGCTATACCTCGAGGACAGCTCCGTACGAGCAGTACTTC. Encoded protein: CASSYTSRTAPYEQYF.

The chain joins TRBV27 to TRBJ2-1, with TRBD1 identical over 11 bases. The junction had 6 bases not matched to a gene; V was cut back by 6 bases and J by 2 bases. Looked up from germline, CDR1 is MNHEY and CDR2 is SMNVEV (reference sequence). The CDR3 loop spans 16 amino acids. The CDR3 DNA follows: TGTGCCAGCAGGGGGACAGGGGGTCCTACCTACAATGAGCAGTTCTTC. This translates into CASRGTGGPTYNEQFF.

The gene calls are TRBV5-4 and TRBJ1-1; a weak D match, TRBD1 (5 bases). The CDR3 length is 14 residues. CDR1 and CDR2 from the germline V gene are SGHNT and YYREEE (reference sequence). Between the trimmed V and J ends, which lost 4 bases and 4 bases, there was a span of 14 bases. The CDR3 sequence: CASSHGDSSTEAFF. CDR3 coding DNA: TGTGCCAGCAGCCATGGCGACAGTAGCACTGAAGCTTTCTTT.

This sequence joins TRBV5-1 and TRBJ2-7; TRBD2 matches at 9 bases. After removal of 1 base from V and 1 base from J, the junction contained 15 bases not matched to a gene. Germline V gives CDR1 SGHRS, CDR2 YFSETQ. The CDR3 has 19 amino acids. DNA for the CDR3: TGCGCCAGCAGCTTGTTACCCCCCTTAGCGGGAGTCAGATCCTACGAGCAGTACTTC. Encoded protein: CASSLLPPLAGVRSYEQYF.

The chain has TRBV4-1 and TRBJ2-1; 10 nucleotides align to TRBD1. The CDR3 contains 16 residues. Germline CDR1 is MGHRA and CDR2 is YSYEKL. The trim removed 2 bases at V and 8 bases at J, leaving 9 bases unmatched. The CDR3 DNA reads as TGCGCCAGCAGCCAAACCGGGACAGGGGTAATCGATGAGCAGTTCTTC. The encoded protein is CASSQTGTGVIDEQFF.

J is TRBJ1-2 and V is TRBV6-1; D call uncertain. The CDR3 is made up of 18 amino acids. Germline assignment: CDR1 MNHNS and CDR2 SASEGT. V gave up 2 bases and J gave up 3 bases, with 22 bases separating them. The CDR3 region has the DNA TGTGCCAGCAGTGAAAATAGCAGCGTACTCCGGGTGCACTATGGCTACACCTTC. Amino acid sequence: CASSENSSVLRVHYGYTF.

The J gene is TRBJ2-2, the V gene TRBV6-1, with D maybe TRBD2 (7 bases). The CDR3 sequence is 15 residues long. Deletions cut 4 bases from V and 3 bases from J, with 12 bases between. Germline CDR1 is MNHNS and CDR2 is SASEGT. CDR3 DNA: TGTGCCAGCAGTGCTAGGGGGGGGGACACCGGGGAGCTGTTTTTT. As protein: CASSARGGDTGELFF.

This sequence joins TRBV4-1 and TRBJ2-7; perhaps TRBD2 as D (7 bases). This CDR3 spans 17 amino acids. Germline V gene data show CDR1 as MGHRA and CDR2 as YSYEKL. The V end was cut by 4 bases, the J end by 3 bases, with 22 bases between. The CDR3 DNA follows: TGCGCCAGCAGCCCAAGTGCCGCGGGGGCCCTCGGCTACGAGCAGTACTTC. Its translation: CASSPSAAGALGYEQYF.

Written as DNA, the CDR3 is TGTGCCAGCAGTGATAGCGGGGGCCCCGACACAGATACGCAGTATTTT. This encodes CASSDSGGPDTDTQYF. The chain recombines TRBV6-1 with TRBJ2-3; 9 bases are shared with TRBD2. CDR1 and CDR2 (germline): MNHNS, SASEGT. Trimming cost V 3 bases and J 2 bases; bases outside gene matches: 6. CDR3 length: 16 residues.

In DNA form, the CDR3 reads TGTGCCAGCAGCTTAGGGGGACTAGCGGGGAGTCGGTCCGGGGAGCTGTTTTTT. Its protein product is CASSLGGLAGSRSGELFF. This chain uses TRBV7-6 with TRBJ2-2, with TRBD2 matching 13 bases. Per germline, CDR1 SGHVS and CDR2 FNYEAQ. Germline trimming cut 1 base from V and 6 bases from J; bases unmatched to any gene: 8. The CDR3 length is 18 residues. The variable domain in full, completed from reference TRBV7-6 and TRBJ2-2, reads GAGVSQSPRYKVTKRGQDVALRCDPISGHVSLYWYRQALGQGPEFLTYFNYEAQQDKSGLPNDRFSAERPEGSISTLTIQRTEQRDSAMYRCASSLGGLAGSRSGELFFGEGSRLTVL.

V usage is TRBV11-3 and J usage is TRBJ2-5; unclear D gene. V was cut by 5 bases and J by 3 bases, with 13 bases left in between. CDR1 is SGHNT, CDR2 YENEEA, per germline. The CDR3 is 14 amino acids. The chain's CDR3 is CASSTARDEETQYF. Here the CDR3 DNA reads TGTGCCAGCAGCACCGCCCGCGATGAAGAGACCCAGTACTTC.

The rearrangement links TRBV25-1 to TRBJ1-1; perhaps TRBD1 as D (5 bases). This CDR3 spans 12 amino acids. Germline V gene lookup returns CDR1 MGHDK and CDR2 SYGVNS. V lost 4 bases, J lost 8 bases, and 11 bases lay in between. The CDR3 loop is CASSGDFREAFF. The CDR3 DNA sequence: TGTGCCAGCAGTGGGGACTTTCGGGAAGCTTTCTTT.

This sequence joins TRBV1 and TRBJ2-1; TRBD1, the table's D call, was not compared with the DNA. TRBV1 is a known pseudogene. This CDR3 comprises 16 residues. Here the CDR3 reads CTSSPRDSRFSYEQFF. CDR3 in DNA: TGCACCAGCAGCCCACGGGACAGTCGTTTTAGCTATGAGCAGTTCTTC.

The chain uses TRBV6-5 and TRBJ1-3; weak D call: TRBD1 (6 bases). Germline V gives CDR1 MNHEY, CDR2 SVGAGI. Between the trimmed V and J ends, which lost 2 bases and 7 bases, there was a span of 18 bases. This CDR3 contains 16 residues. The CDR3 nucleotides read TGTGCCAGCAGTTACCAGCGGGGGGGCTCGGGGAACACCATATATTTT. This translates into CASSYQRGGSGNTIYF.

V and J are TRBV5-1 and TRBJ2-1, with 10 bases lining up with TRBD2. CDR3 size: 15 residues. Germline V gene data show CDR1 as SGHRS and CDR2 as YFSETQ. The J segment lost 9 bases and the V segment lost 0 bases, leaving 6 bases of the junction unmatched. The CDR3 reads CASSLELAGPGEQFF. DNA for the CDR3: TGCGCCAGCAGCTTGGAACTAGCGGGGCCCGGTGAGCAGTTCTTC.